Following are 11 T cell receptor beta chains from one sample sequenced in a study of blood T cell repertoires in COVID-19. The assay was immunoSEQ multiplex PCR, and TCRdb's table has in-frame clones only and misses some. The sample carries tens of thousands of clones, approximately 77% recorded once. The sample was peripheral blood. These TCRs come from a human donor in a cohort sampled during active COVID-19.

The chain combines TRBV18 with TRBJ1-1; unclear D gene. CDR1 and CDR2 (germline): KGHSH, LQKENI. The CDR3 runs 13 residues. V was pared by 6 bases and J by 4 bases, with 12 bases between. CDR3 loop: CASSPDSATEAFF. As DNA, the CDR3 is TGTGCCAGCTCTCCCGACTCAGCCACTGAAGCTTTCTTT.

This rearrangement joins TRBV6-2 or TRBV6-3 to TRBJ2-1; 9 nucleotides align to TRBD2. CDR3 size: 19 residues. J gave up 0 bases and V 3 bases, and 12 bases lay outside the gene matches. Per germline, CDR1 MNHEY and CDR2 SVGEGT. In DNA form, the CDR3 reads TGTGCCAGCAGTTATAGGTCTAGCGGGGTTAGGAGCTCCTACAATGAGCAGTTCTTC. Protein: CASSYRSSGVRSSYNEQFF.

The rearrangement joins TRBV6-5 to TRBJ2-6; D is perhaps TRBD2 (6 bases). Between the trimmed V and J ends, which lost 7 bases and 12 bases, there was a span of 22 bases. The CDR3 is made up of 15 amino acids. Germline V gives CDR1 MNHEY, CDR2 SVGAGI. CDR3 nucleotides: TGTGCCAGCACCCCCTCGTGGGGAGGATCCCCCGTCCTGACTTTC. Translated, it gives CASTPSWGGSPVLTF.

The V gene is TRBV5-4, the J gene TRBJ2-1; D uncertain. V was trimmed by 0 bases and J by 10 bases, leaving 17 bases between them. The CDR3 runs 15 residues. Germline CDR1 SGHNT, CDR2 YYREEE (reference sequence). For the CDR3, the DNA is TGTGCCAGCAGCTTGGGGGTAGAGGTTGTACGCGAGCAGTTCTTC. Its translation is CASSLGVEVVREQFF.

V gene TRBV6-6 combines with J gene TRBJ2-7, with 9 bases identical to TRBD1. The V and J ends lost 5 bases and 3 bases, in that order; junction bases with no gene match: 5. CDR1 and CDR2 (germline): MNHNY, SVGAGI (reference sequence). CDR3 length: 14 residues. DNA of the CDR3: TGTGCCAGCAGTCCCGGGACAGGGATCTACGAGCAGTACTTC. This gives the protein CASSPGTGIYEQYF.

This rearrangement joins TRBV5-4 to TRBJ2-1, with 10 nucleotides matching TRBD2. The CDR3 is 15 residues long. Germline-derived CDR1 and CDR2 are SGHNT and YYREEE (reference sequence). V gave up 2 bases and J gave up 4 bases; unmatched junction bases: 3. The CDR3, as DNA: TGTGCCAGCAGCTTAGCGGGGGGGCAGTACAATGAGCAGTTCTTC. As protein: CASSLAGGQYNEQFF. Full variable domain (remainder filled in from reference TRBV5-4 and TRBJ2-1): ETGVTQSPTHLIKTRGQQVTLRCSSQSGHNTVSWYQQALGQGPQFIFQYYREEENGRGNFPPRFSGLQFPNYSSELNVNALELDDSALYLCASSLAGGQYNEQFFGPGTRLTVL.

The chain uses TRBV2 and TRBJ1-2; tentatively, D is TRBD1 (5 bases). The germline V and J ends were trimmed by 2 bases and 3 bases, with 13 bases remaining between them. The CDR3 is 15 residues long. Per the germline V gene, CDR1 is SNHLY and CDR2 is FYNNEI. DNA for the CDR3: TGTGCCAGCAGTGAATCTCAGGGCCGATACTATGGCTACACCTTC. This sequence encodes CASSESQGRYYGYTF.

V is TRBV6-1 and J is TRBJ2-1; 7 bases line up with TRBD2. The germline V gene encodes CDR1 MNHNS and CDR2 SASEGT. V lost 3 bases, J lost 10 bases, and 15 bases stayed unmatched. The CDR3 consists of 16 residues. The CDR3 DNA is TGTGCCAGCAGTGAGCCAAGCGGGACTACAATCGGGGAGCAGTTCTTC. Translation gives CASSEPSGTTIGEQFF.

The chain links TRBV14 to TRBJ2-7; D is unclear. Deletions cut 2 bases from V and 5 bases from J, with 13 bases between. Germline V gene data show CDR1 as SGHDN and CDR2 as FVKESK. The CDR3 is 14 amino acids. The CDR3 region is CASSQMGPSNEQYF. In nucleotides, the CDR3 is TGTGCCAGCAGCCAAATGGGCCCCAGTAACGAGCAGTACTTC.

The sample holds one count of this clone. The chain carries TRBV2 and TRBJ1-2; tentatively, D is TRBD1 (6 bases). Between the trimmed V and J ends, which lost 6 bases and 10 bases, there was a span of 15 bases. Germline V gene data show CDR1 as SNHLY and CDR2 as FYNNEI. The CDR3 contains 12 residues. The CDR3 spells CASSQNRDFYTF. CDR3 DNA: TGTGCCAGCAGCCAGAACAGGGATTTCTACACCTTC.

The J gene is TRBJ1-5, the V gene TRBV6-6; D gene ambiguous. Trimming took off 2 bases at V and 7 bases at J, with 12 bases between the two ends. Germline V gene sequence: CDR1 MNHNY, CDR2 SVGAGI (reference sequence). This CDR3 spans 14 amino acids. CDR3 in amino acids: CASSYPEEGQPQHF. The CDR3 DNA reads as TGTGCCAGCAGTTACCCCGAGGAGGGCCAGCCCCAGCATTTT.